Below are 25 T cell receptor beta chains sequenced from a single sample in a study of T cell repertoires in cytomegalovirus infection. TCRdb processed the reads anew with MiXCR; each CDR3 protein has one entry. The data show 150,000 to 200,000 distinct CDR3 sequences, about 21% seen once. Source material: PBMCs. The receptors here all came from a human donor in good health (CMV status not recorded). Some clones in this sample may be carry-over from other donors' samples.

This chain links TRBV7-3 with TRBJ2-1; 8 bases align to TRBD1. V shed 0 bases, J shed 4 bases, and the junction held 2 bases outside the gene matches. This CDR3 comprises 15 residues. CDR1 SGHTA and CDR2 FQGTGA come from the germline V gene. CDR3 in DNA: TGTGCCAGCAGCTTAACATGGGACAGGTACAATGAGCAGTTCTTC. This sequence encodes CASSLTWDRYNEQFF.

Concerning this clonotype: This could be a read error, since a much larger clone is one nucleotide away. The V gene is TRBV7-4, the J gene TRBJ1-4; tentatively, D is TRBD1 (5 bases). CDR3 length equals 16 residues. Germline assignment: CDR1 SGHVT and CDR2 SQSDAQ. CDR3 nucleotides: TGTGCCAGCAGCTTGGGGACGCCCCGAGGGGATGAAAATCTGTTTTTT. This translates into CASSLGTPRGDENLFF. The variable domain in full, completed from reference TRBV7-4 and TRBJ1-4, reads GAGVSQSPRYKVAKRGRDVALRCDSISGHVTLYWYRQTLGQGSEVLTYSQSDAQRDKSGRPSGRFSAERPERSVSTLKIQRTEQGDSAVYLCASSLGTPRGDENLFFGSGTQLSVL.

This chain connects TRBV19 to TRBJ1-5; a weak D match, TRBD1 (6 bases). From germline, CDR1 is LNHDA and CDR2 SQIVND (reference sequence). The CDR3 runs 16 residues. V was pared by 6 bases and J by 3 bases, with 18 bases between. The CDR3 reads CASSLPDRFHNQPQHF. The DNA for the CDR3 is TGTGCCAGTAGCCTTCCCGACAGGTTCCACAATCAGCCCCAGCATTTT. Drawing the rest from reference TRBV19 and TRBJ1-5, the complete variable domain is DGGITQSPKYLFRKEGQNVTLSCEQNLNHDAMYWYRQDPGQGLRLIYYSQIVNDFQKGDIAEGYSVSREKKESFPLTVTSAQKNPTAFYLCASSLPDRFHNQPQHFGDGTRLSIL.

The chain combines TRBV2 with TRBJ1-2; tentatively, D is TRBD1 (5 bases). CDR3 length: 13 residues. Per the germline V gene, CDR1 is SNHLY and CDR2 is FYNNEI. The V end was cut by 4 bases, the J end by 8 bases, with 14 bases between. This CDR3 reads CASSGDGPKGYTF. CDR3 sequence (DNA): TGTGCCAGCAGTGGGGACGGTCCTAAAGGCTACACCTTC.

This clonotype was counted at least ten times. The rearrangement joins TRBV10-3 to TRBJ1-6, with D possibly matching TRBD1 (5 bases). The CDR3 spans 14 residues. V was trimmed by 4 bases and J by 14 bases, leaving 18 bases between them. CDR1 is ENHRY, CDR2 SYGVKD, per germline. For the CDR3, the DNA is TGTGCCATCAGTGCCTCCACCCGTGAGGGGACCCTCCACTTT. Translating gives CAISASTREGTLHF.

The rearrangement links TRBV12-3 or TRBV12-4 to TRBJ2-5; 10 bases are shared with TRBD1. The CDR3 runs to 15 residues. The V gene end was trimmed by 6 bases and the J gene end by 2 bases; junction bases not matched to a gene: 6. The CDR3 sequence is CASRRRGQGQETQYF. For the CDR3, the DNA is TGTGCCAGCAGGAGACGGGGACAGGGGCAAGAGACCCAGTACTTC.

This chain uses TRBV6-5 with TRBJ1-1; the D is unclear. This CDR3 spans 12 amino acids. V was clipped by 5 bases and J by 1 base, with 5 bases between them. The V gene's germline CDR1 is MNHEY and CDR2 SVGAGI. The CDR3 here is CASSRANTEAFF. The DNA of the CDR3 is TGTGCCAGCAGTCGAGCGAACACTGAAGCTTTCTTT.

As regards this clonotype: Its ends do not fully match the called genes, so a read error is possible. The chain employs TRBV2 and TRBJ2-1, with TRBD1 as a possible D gene (6 bases). The CDR3 consists of 14 residues. The germline V gene has CDR1 SNHLY and CDR2 FYNNEI. In DNA, the CDR3 is TGTGCCAGTAGTGAAAGGGGACAAAACAATGAGCAGTTCTTC. Amino acids: CASSERGQNNEQFF.

The chain joins TRBV24-1 to TRBJ2-2, with D tentatively TRBD2 (5 bases). V was cut by 3 bases and J by 6 bases, with 13 bases left in between. The germline CDR1 and CDR2 sequences are KGHDR and SFDVKD. The CDR3 contains 15 residues. Written as DNA, the CDR3 is TGTGCCACCAGTGATGACGGGGATATTCCCGGGGAGCTGTTTTTT. Its protein product is CATSDDGDIPGELFF.

This clonotype was observed many times. V gene TRBV12-3 or TRBV12-4 combines with J gene TRBJ2-5, with a tentative D call TRBD2 (7 bases). The CDR3 spans 16 residues. Between the trimmed V and J ends, which lost 5 bases and 5 bases, there was a span of 21 bases. CDR3 sequence reads: CASSPLRQAGVETQYF. CDR3 sequence (DNA): TGTGCCAGCAGTCCCCTAAGACAGGCGGGGGTGGAGACCCAGTACTTC.

The chain links TRBV10-3 to TRBJ2-2, with 7 bases fitting TRBD1. After removal of 6 bases from V and 3 bases from J, the junction contained 7 bases not matched to a gene. This CDR3 contains 15 residues. Germline V gene data show CDR1 as ENHRY and CDR2 as SYGVKD. The CDR3 region is CAISAKGADTGELFF. The CDR3 DNA is TGTGCCATCAGCGCCAAGGGGGCGGACACCGGGGAGCTGTTTTTT.

The table lists this clonotype with many counts. The chain links TRBV12-5 to TRBJ2-5; TRBD2 aligns across 7 bases. The CDR3 covers 11 residues. The junction had 2 bases not matched to a gene; V was cut back by 4 bases and J by 9 bases. Per the germline V gene, CDR1 is LGHNT and CDR2 is FRNRAP. CDR3 DNA: TGTGCTAGTGGTTCCCGGGAGGCCCAGTACTTC. Translation gives CASGSREAQYF. Drawing the rest from reference TRBV12-5 and TRBJ2-5, the complete variable domain is DARVTQTPRHKVTEMGQEVTMRCQPILGHNTVFWYRQTMMQGLELLAYFRNRAPLDDSGMPKDRFSAEMPDATLATLKIQPSEPRDSAVYFCASGSREAQYFGPGTRLLVL.

The V call is TRBV5-1, the J call TRBJ1-1; D is possibly TRBD1 (6 bases). V gave up 0 bases and J gave up 4 bases, with 13 bases separating them. The CDR3 totals 15 residues. Per germline, CDR1 SGHRS and CDR2 YFSETQ. The CDR3 DNA sequence: TGCGCCAGCAGCTTGGCCCAGGGGCACGGCACTGAAGCTTTCTTT. It translates to CASSLAQGHGTEAFF.

This clonotype has a handful of counts. V is TRBV20-1 and J is TRBJ2-2, with D possibly being TRBD2 (5 bases). Germline-derived CDR1 and CDR2 are DFQATT and SNEGSKA (reference sequence). The CDR3 runs 15 residues. V gave up 6 bases and J gave up 1 base, with 15 bases separating them. CDR3 coding DNA: TGCAGTGCCCAAGAGGGCTCACTGAACACCGGGGAGCTGTTTTTT. It translates to CSAQEGSLNTGELFF.

This clonotype occurred a few times. The rearrangement joins TRBV6-5 to TRBJ2-2; D not certain. The CDR3 extends over 14 amino acids. V gave up 0 bases and J gave up 7 bases, with 9 bases separating them. Germline V gives CDR1 MNHEY, CDR2 SVGAGI. CDR3 protein: CASSYSIVGGELFF. CDR3 in DNA: TGTGCCAGCAGTTACTCGATAGTGGGCGGGGAGCTGTTTTTT.

This clonotype appeared a few times. The CDR3 loop reads CASSLEGQPHSNEQFF. In DNA form, the CDR3 reads TGTGCCAGCAGCTTAGAGGGCCAGCCGCACTCAAATGAGCAGTTCTTC. The chain has TRBV7-9 and TRBJ2-1; D is uncertain. The CDR3 has 16 amino acids. V was pared by 1 base and J by 7 bases, with 17 bases between. CDR1 is SEHNR, CDR2 FQNEAQ, per germline (reference sequence). Based on the CDR3 plus reference TRBV7-9 and TRBJ2-1, the full variable domain is DTGVSQNPRHKITKRGQNVTFRCDPISEHNRLYWYRQTLGQGPEFLTYFQNEAQLEKSRLLSDRFSAERPKGSFSTLEIQRTEQGDSAMYLCASSLEGQPHSNEQFFGPGTRLTVL.

This clonotype was counted at least ten times. The chain uses TRBV28 and TRBJ2-2; D gene unclear. The V end lost 5 bases, the J end lost 1 base, and 11 bases lay between the germline ends. Looked up from germline, CDR1 is MDHEN and CDR2 is SYDVKM. The CDR3 is 15 residues long. CDR3 protein: CASSKEVLNTGELFF. CDR3 nucleotide sequence: TGTGCCAGCAGTAAGGAAGTACTGAACACCGGGGAGCTGTTTTTT.

Many counts were recorded for this clonotype. The genes are TRBV4-1 and TRBJ1-1; TRBD1 might be the D (5 bases). V lost 4 bases, J lost 0 bases, and 15 bases lay in between. Germline CDR1 and CDR2: MGHRA and YSYEKL. This CDR3 contains 16 residues. The CDR3 reads CASSLGVGAMNTEAFF. CDR3 nucleotides: TGCGCCAGCAGCCTCGGGGTAGGGGCGATGAACACTGAAGCTTTCTTT.

With regard to this clonotype: Being one base from a much bigger clone, this may be a read error. J is TRBJ2-6 and V is TRBV6-1, with D perhaps TRBD1 (5 bases). CDR1 MNHNS and CDR2 SASEGT come from the germline V gene. The CDR3 covers 18 residues. CDR3 sequence (DNA): TGTGCCAGGAGTGAAGCGTTAGGGGCCCTTCGTGGGGCCAACGTCCTGACTTTC. Its protein is CARSEALGALRGANVLTF.

This clonotype was observed a handful of times. The V gene is TRBV7-2, the J gene TRBJ2-1; 10 bases are a match to TRBD2. Germline CDR1 and CDR2: SGHTA and FQGNSA. With V trimmed by 5 bases and J by 5 bases, 6 bases remained unmatched. The CDR3 covers 15 residues. CDR3 in amino acids: CASSAGLAKNNEQFF. In DNA form, the CDR3 reads TGTGCCAGCAGCGCGGGACTAGCGAAAAACAATGAGCAGTTCTTC.

This chain connects TRBV7-3 to TRBJ2-1, with TRBD2 identical over 7 bases. There are 14 residues in the CDR3. With 5 bases clipped from V and 5 bases from J, the junction kept 6 bases outside the gene matches. Germline CDR1 SGHTA, CDR2 FQGTGA. In nucleotides, the CDR3 is TGTGCCAGCAGCCTGGGAGGGGCTAACAATGAGCAGTTCTTC. Protein product: CASSLGGANNEQFF. The entire variable domain, with the rest obtained from reference TRBV7-3 and TRBJ2-1, is as follows: GAGVSQTPSNKVTEKGKYVELRCDPISGHTALYWYRQSLGQGPEFLIYFQGTGAADDSGLPNDRFFAVRPEGSVSTLKIQRTERGDSAVYLCASSLGGANNEQFFGPGTRLTVL.

This clonotype has more than one count but fewer than ten. The chain uses TRBV28 and TRBJ1-5; TRBD1 agrees at 7 bases. CDR1 MDHEN and CDR2 SYDVKM come from the germline V gene. V was pared by 6 bases and J by 5 bases, with 16 bases of the junction left unmatched. The CDR3 runs to 17 residues. The CDR3, as DNA: TGTGCCAGCAGCCTCTGGGGGAAGGACAGGAGGTATCAGCCCCAGCATTTT. It specifies CASSLWGKDRRYQPQHF.

This clonotype was picked up a small number of times. The V gene is TRBV11-3, the J gene TRBJ1-5, with TRBD1 as a possible D gene (6 bases). This CDR3 region has 18 residues. V lost 0 bases to trimming and J lost 0 bases, with 15 bases between them. Per the germline V gene, CDR1 is SGHNT and CDR2 is YENEEA. CDR3 sequence (DNA): TGTGCCAGCAGCTTAGATCAAAAGGGGGTATATAGCAATCAGCCCCAGCATTTT. Protein sequence: CASSLDQKGVYSNQPQHF. Combining the CDR3 with reference TRBV11-3 and TRBJ1-5 gives the whole variable domain EAGVVQSPRYKIIEKKQPVAFWCNPISGHNTLYWYLQNLGQGPELLIRYENEEAVDDSQLPKDRFSAERLKGVDSTLKIQPAELGDSAVYLCASSLDQKGVYSNQPQHFGDGTRLSIL.

V is TRBV12-3 or TRBV12-4 and J is TRBJ2-7, with D tentatively TRBD1 (6 bases). The CDR3 covers 15 residues. The V end was cut by 3 bases, the J end by 3 bases, with 15 bases between. CDR3 region: CASSLGAGVGYEQYF. In DNA, the CDR3 is TGTGCCAGCAGTTTGGGGGCAGGGGTGGGCTACGAGCAGTACTTC.

The chain recombines TRBV28 with TRBJ1-6; TRBD1 agrees at 8 bases. Germline loops: CDR1 MDHEN, CDR2 SYDVKM. The CDR3 has 15 amino acids. The V gene end was trimmed by 1 base and the J gene end by 9 bases; junction bases not matched to a gene: 5. CDR3 in amino acids: CASSLFRQGASPLHF. CDR3 sequence (DNA): TGTGCCAGCAGTTTATTTAGGCAGGGGGCTTCACCCCTCCACTTT.